The 19 T cell receptor beta chains below come from one sample, sequenced in a study of T-cell memory formation after mild COVID-19 (dated by TCRdb to the early 2020s). Library preparation was by 5' RACE. The sequencing machine was an Illumina NovaSeq 6000. The raw public reads went through TCRdb reprocessing: fastp at Q25, MiXCR clone calling, in-frame beta chains kept. Rows are unified per CDR3 protein, each entry keeping the most common DNA and genes. The table for this sample lists 390,000 or so distinct CDR3 sequences; roughly 15% of them were counted only once. Around a fifth of the sample is held by the ten biggest clonotypes. The specimen sequenced was PBMCs or a T cell subset sorted from them (not recorded which). Receptor source: a man in his late teens or twenties who had mild COVID-19 (a few samples of this study predate the infection). The sample titles of this study are shuffled in the database, so cell type and time point are left out; the donor was told from shared clones.

The chain couples TRBV19 to TRBJ2-1; TRBD2 matches 11 bases. The length of the CDR3 is 14 residues. Germline V gives CDR1 LNHDA, CDR2 SQIVND (reference sequence). Unmatched junction bases numbered 7, after V lost 8 bases and J lost 7 bases. CDR3 coding DNA: TGTGCCAGTCGTAGCGGGGGGGCAGCGAATGAGCAGTTCTTC. Translating it yields CASRSGGAANEQFF. Supplemented by reference TRBV19 and TRBJ2-1, the full variable domain reads DGGITQSPKYLFRKEGQNVTLSCEQNLNHDAMYWYRQDPGQGLRLIYYSQIVNDFQKGDIAEGYSVSREKKESFPLTVTSAQKNPTAFYLCASRSGGAANEQFFGPGTRLTVL.

The rearrangement uses TRBV7-2 and TRBJ1-2; tentative D call: TRBD1 (6 bases). The CDR3 has 15 residues. V was trimmed by 2 bases and J by 8 bases, leaving 18 bases between them. CDR1 is SGHTA and CDR2 is FQGNSA in the germline V gene. The CDR3 loop reads CASSLLSGGGSGYTF. As DNA, the CDR3 is TGTGCCAGCAGCTTATTATCAGGAGGGGGGAGCGGCTACACCTTC.

J is TRBJ2-3 and V is TRBV9, with 7 bases that match TRBD1. Germline CDR1 and CDR2: SGDLS and YYNGEE. This CDR3 is 18 amino acids long. With V trimmed by 5 bases and J by 2 bases, 17 bases remained unmatched. The CDR3 region has the DNA TGTGCCAGCAGTCCCGAGGGGGCCCCTCTCACCTACACAGATACGCAGTATTTT. The encoded protein is CASSPEGAPLTYTDTQYF.

This clonotype has a handful of counts. The chain uses TRBV7-9 and TRBJ2-3, with a possible D match to TRBD2 (5 bases). The ends were cut back, 0 bases at V and 2 bases at J, with 21 bases in the middle. This CDR3 region has 19 residues. The germline V gene has CDR1 SEHNR and CDR2 FQNEAQ (reference sequence). The CDR3 DNA sequence: TGTGCCAGCAGCTTAGCTCTAACTGATTGGTCGGGGATCACAGATACGCAGTATTTT. Protein: CASSLALTDWSGITDTQYF. Supplemented by reference TRBV7-9 and TRBJ2-3, the full variable domain reads DTGVSQNPRHKITKRGQNVTFRCDPISEHNRLYWYRQTLGQGPEFLTYFQNEAQLEKSRLLSDRFSAERPKGSFSTLEIQRTEQGDSAMYLCASSLALTDWSGITDTQYFGPGTRLTVL.

CDR3 nucleotides: TGTGCCAGCAGCTCTGGACAGGGGACGTGGTACTTC. This gives the protein CASSSGQGTWYF. V gene TRBV7-9 combines with J gene TRBJ2-7, with 9 positions matching TRBD1. Per germline, CDR1 SEHNR and CDR2 FQNEAQ (reference sequence). V trimming: 4 bases; J trimming: 12 bases; junction bases outside the gene matches: 7. The CDR3 runs 12 residues.

A few counts support this clonotype. This chain links TRBV6-1 with TRBJ1-3; TRBD1 aligns across 10 bases. Trimming took 5 bases from V and 8 from J; bases not matched to a gene: 3. Per germline, CDR1 MNHNS and CDR2 SASEGT. The CDR3 is 13 amino acids. CDR3 residues: CASSWTGGYTIYF. In nucleotides, the CDR3 is TGTGCCAGCAGTTGGACAGGGGGATACACCATATATTTT.

This clonotype was counted at least ten times. V gene TRBV4-3 combines with J gene TRBJ2-3; 8 nucleotides agree with TRBD2. The CDR3 totals 18 residues. The germline CDR1 and CDR2 sequences are LGHNA and YSLEER. J gave up 0 bases and V 1 base, and 9 bases lay outside the gene matches. The CDR3 here is CASSQVPSTSGSTDTQYF. CDR3 DNA sequence: TGCGCCAGCAGCCAAGTTCCCTCAACTAGCGGAAGCACAGATACGCAGTATTTT.

The J gene is TRBJ2-7, the V gene TRBV6-1; D not certain. Trimming stripped 2 bases from V and 1 base from J, with 9 bases between. This CDR3 has 14 residues. Germline lookup yields CDR1 MNHNS and CDR2 SASEGT. For the CDR3, the DNA is TGTGCCAGCAGTGAAAATGGAGTTTCCTACGAGCAGTACTTC. It translates to CASSENGVSYEQYF.

This clonotype was observed a few times. The rearrangement links TRBV20-1 to TRBJ2-3, with D possibly TRBD1 on 5 matching bases. The length of the CDR3 is 11 residues. Germline CDR1 is DFQATT and CDR2 is SNEGSKA (reference sequence). V gave up 6 bases and J gave up 9 bases, with 13 bases separating them. CDR3 nucleotides: TGCAGTGCGCGAGGAAAGGGGACGCAGTATTTT. It translates to CSARGKGTQYF.

In its sample, this clonotype was seen a few times. The V and J genes are TRBV6-2 or TRBV6-3 and TRBJ2-5, with 8 bases lining up with TRBD2. The V gene end was trimmed by 3 bases and the J gene end by 6 bases; junction bases not matched to a gene: 6. Germline V gene data show CDR1 as MNHEY and CDR2 as SVGEGT. The CDR3 is 14 residues long. Written as DNA, the CDR3 is TGTGCCAGCAGTTATAAGCGGGGGCAAAAGACCCAGTACTTC. Protein product: CASSYKRGQKTQYF.

This clonotype was counted only a few times. The chain uses TRBV4-1 and TRBJ2-5; 8 bases agree with TRBD1. The CDR3 runs 15 residues. The V gene end was trimmed by 4 bases and the J gene end by 5 bases; junction bases not matched to a gene: 9. Germline V gene sequence: CDR1 MGHRA, CDR2 YSYEKL. The CDR3 sequence is CASSRGTGWLETQYF. The CDR3 region has the DNA TGCGCCAGCAGCCGGGGGACAGGATGGTTGGAGACCCAGTACTTC.

The rearrangement links TRBV5-1 to TRBJ1-3; D uncertain. V lost 0 bases to trimming and J lost 0 bases, with 10 bases between them. The CDR3 is made up of 16 amino acids. CDR1 and CDR2 (germline): SGHRS, YFSETQ. The CDR3 reads CASSLDSPASGNTIYF. CDR3 nucleotides: TGCGCCAGCAGCTTGGACTCCCCTGCCTCTGGAAACACCATATATTTT.

The V and J genes are TRBV20-1 and TRBJ2-5; D perhaps matches TRBD2 (7 bases). This CDR3 comprises 13 residues. The V and J ends lost 2 bases and 4 bases respectively, with 11 bases between them. Per germline, CDR1 DFQATT and CDR2 SNEGSKA (reference sequence). The CDR3 DNA is TGCAGTGCTAGAACTAGGGGGGGAGAGACCCAGTACTTC. Its protein product is CSARTRGGETQYF.

The chain joins TRBV20-1 to TRBJ2-3; D unclear. Between the trimmed V and J ends, which lost 5 bases and 5 bases, there was a span of 11 bases. The CDR3 spans 12 residues. The germline CDR1 and CDR2 sequences are DFQATT and SNEGSKA (reference sequence). The CDR3 bases are TGCAGTGCTCCCCAGTGGTTAGATACGCAGTATTTT. Protein: CSAPQWLDTQYF.

This clonotype was counted only a few times. CDR3 in amino acids: CASSIYMTVTLGGYTF. DNA for the CDR3: TGTGCCAGCAGCATATACATGACAGTCACCCTGGGAGGCTACACCTTC. The chain has TRBV9 and TRBJ1-2, with D possibly matching TRBD1 (5 bases). V was cut by 4 bases and J by 8 bases, with 24 bases left in between. The CDR3 length is 16 residues. Looked up from germline, CDR1 is SGDLS and CDR2 is YYNGEE.

V gene TRBV7-9 combines with J gene TRBJ1-6; no clear D gene. Germline CDR1 and CDR2: SEHNR and FQNEAQ (reference sequence). Trimming stripped 6 bases from V and 6 bases from J, with 18 bases between. The CDR3 has 16 residues. The CDR3 nucleotides are TGTGCCAGCAGTCACATTCCGGGCAGCGTTAATTCACCCCTCCACTTT. Its protein product is CASSHIPGSVNSPLHF.

This sequence joins TRBV28 and TRBJ2-2; 9 bases agree with TRBD1. The V gene end was trimmed by 5 bases and the J gene end by 6 bases; junction bases not matched to a gene: 10. The length of the CDR3 is 16 residues. Per germline, CDR1 MDHEN and CDR2 SYDVKM. The CDR3 region is CASSPNRGLGAGELFF. The DNA of the CDR3 is TGTGCCAGCAGTCCGAACAGGGGGCTAGGGGCCGGGGAGCTGTTTTTT.

The CDR3 bases are TGTGCCAGCAGTTACTCGATTGGGGGGGCCTACGAGCAGTACGTC. This gives the protein CASSYSIGGAYEQYV. The genes are TRBV6-5 and TRBJ2-7; 7 bases fit TRBD2. Germline CDR1 reads MNHEY; CDR2 reads SVGAGI. The junction had 4 bases not matched to a gene; V was cut back by 0 bases and J by 2 bases. The CDR3 is 15 amino acids.

The chain employs TRBV20-1 and TRBJ1-4; D uncertain. This CDR3 has 12 amino acids. CDR1 DFQATT and CDR2 SNEGSKA come from the germline V gene (reference sequence). Trimming cost V 0 bases and J 6 bases, with 5 bases left between them. CDR3 amino acids: CSARDRDEKLFF. CDR3 sequence (DNA): TGCAGTGCTAGAGATAGGGATGAAAAACTGTTTTTT.